What follows is one TCR beta chain and its context. Per the authors' pipeline: Estimation of nucleated cell counts relied on the amplification of reference gene primers. TCRdb's table, derived via immunoSEQ multiplex PCR, lists solely in-frame clones and lacks some. V, J and clone size derive from that table, while D and trimming were established from the DNA sequence. The sample lists over 50,000 clones, about nine tenths seen once, with 6.5% to 10% in the top ten. The sample belongs to a study of blood T cell repertoires in COVID-19. Study overall: The origin of the acute and convalescent COVID-19 samples was the United States, Italy and Spain. PBMCs, B-cell-depleted T cells, or T cells provided the cDNA or gDNA that made up the material.

Sequences were obtained from peripheral blood. The TCR originated in a middle-aged man with active COVID-19.

This CDR3 is CASSQNTGETQYF. Written as DNA, the CDR3 is TGTGCCAGCAGCCAAAATACAGGGGAAACGCAGTATTTT. This chain joins TRBV3-1 (or the pseudogene TRBV3-2) and TRBJ2-3, with 7 bases matching TRBD1. The CDR3 sequence is 13 residues long. Germline-derived CDR1 and CDR2 are LGHDT and YNNKEL (reference sequence). V was pared by 2 bases and J by 9 bases, with 5 bases of the junction left unmatched.